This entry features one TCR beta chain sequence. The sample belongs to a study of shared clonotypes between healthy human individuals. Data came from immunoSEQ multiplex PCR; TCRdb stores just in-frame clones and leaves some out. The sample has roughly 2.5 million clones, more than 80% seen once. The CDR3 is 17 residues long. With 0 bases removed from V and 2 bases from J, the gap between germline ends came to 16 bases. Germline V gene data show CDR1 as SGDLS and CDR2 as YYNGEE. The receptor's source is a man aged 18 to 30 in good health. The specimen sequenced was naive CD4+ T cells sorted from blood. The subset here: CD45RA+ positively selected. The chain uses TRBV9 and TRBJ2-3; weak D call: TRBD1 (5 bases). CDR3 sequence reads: CASSVVAGMPFTDTQYF. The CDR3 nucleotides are TGTGCCAGCAGCGTAGTCGCAGGGATGCCTTTCACAGATACGCAGTATTTT.